The T cell receptor (beta chain) under discussion was sequenced for a study of blood T cell repertoires in COVID-19. Across the study: The origin of the acute and convalescent COVID-19 samples was the United States, Italy and Spain. T cells, B-cell-depleted T cells, or PBMCs supplied cDNA or gDNA.

Followed over time, Seattle patients had been enrolled while infection was active. Trimming removed 4 bases from V and 0 bases from J, with 14 bases in between. The CDR3 spans 15 residues. CDR1 and CDR2 from the germline V gene are SGDLS and YYNGEE. Original handling: Cell counts per sample came from amplifying reference gene primers. Sequencing was performed with immunoSEQ multiplex PCR; in TCRdb, only in-frame clones are kept and a portion is missing. D and trimming come from the DNA, and the V and J calls and clone size come from that table. The data show some 290,000 clones, about nine tenths seen once.

The J gene is TRBJ2-7, the V gene TRBV9; D gene uncertain. The sequence derives from a woman aged 30 to 39 with COVID-19, enrolled during active disease. The sample taken for sequencing was peripheral blood. The CDR3 reads CASSPSGFISYEQYF. The CDR3 coding sequence is TGTGCCAGCAGCCCTAGTGGGTTTATCTCCTACGAGCAGTACTTC.